Shown below are 12 T cell receptor beta chains from a single sample sequenced in a study of naive and memory T cell subsets. The beta constant-region primer was an equimolar mix of two oligonucleotides covering TRBC1 and TRBC2. Nested alpha and beta constant-region primers with the SP2 primer drove four PCR rounds on ligated cDNA. TCRdb ran MiXCR on the UMI-ligation and nested PCR reads and lists one entry per CDR3 protein. Of 30,000 to 40,000 distinct CDR3 sequences listed, less than 20% are singletons. The source material was effector memory CD4+ T cells from blood. Subset noted: effector memory, CD45RA- CD27-. The receptors come from a human donor in good health.

As DNA, the CDR3 is TGCAGTGCTCCGGGACAGAACAACTATGGCTACACCTTC. Translation: CSAPGQNNYGYTF. This rearrangement joins TRBV20-1 to TRBJ1-2; 7 bases are a match to TRBD1. CDR1 is DFQATT, CDR2 SNEGSKA, per germline (reference sequence). This CDR3 contains 13 residues. Unmatched junction bases numbered 5, after V lost 5 bases and J lost 2 bases.

This clonotype has only a few counts. This chain links TRBV28 with TRBJ2-6; tentative D call: TRBD2 (6 bases). The CDR3 contains 16 residues. Trimming took off 3 bases at V and 0 bases at J, with 9 bases between the two ends. Germline V lookup: CDR1 MDHEN, CDR2 SYDVKM. The DNA for the CDR3 is TGTGCCAGCAGTTTGGGGGGAAGCTCTGGGGCCAACGTCCTGACTTTC. It translates to CASSLGGSSGANVLTF.

This clonotype is a singleton in its sample. The V and J genes are TRBV9 and TRBJ1-1, with 7 nucleotides matching TRBD1. With 0 bases clipped from V and 10 bases from J, the junction kept 6 bases outside the gene matches. The germline gives CDR1 SGDLS, CDR2 YYNGEE. The CDR3 runs 13 residues. Here the CDR3 reads CASSVDGDSRAFF. The CDR3 DNA follows: TGTGCCAGCAGCGTAGATGGGGACAGTAGAGCTTTCTTT.

A few counts support this clonotype. This chain joins TRBV2 and TRBJ2-7; no definite D call. CDR3 length equals 11 residues. CDR1 and CDR2 (germline): SNHLY, FYNNEI. The ends were cut back, 4 bases at V and 4 bases at J, with 5 bases in the middle. The CDR3 loop is CASSAEYEQYF. The CDR3 nucleotides read TGTGCCAGCAGTGCAGAATACGAGCAGTACTTC. The whole variable domain, filled in from reference TRBV2 and TRBJ2-7, reads EPEVTQTPSHQVTQMGQEVILRCVPISNHLYFYWYRQILGQKVEFLVSFYNNEISEKSEIFDDQFSVERPDGSNFTLKIRSTKLEDSAMYFCASSAEYEQYFGPGTRLTVT.

The gene calls are TRBV7-8 and TRBJ1-5, with a possible D match to TRBD1 (5 bases). In germline, CDR1 is SGHVS, CDR2 FQNEAQ. V lost 0 bases, J lost 9 bases, and 12 bases lay in between. This CDR3 spans 14 amino acids. The CDR3 spells CASSLALGGRPQHF. Here the CDR3 DNA reads TGTGCCAGCAGCTTAGCTTTGGGGGGACGGCCCCAGCATTTT.

The V and J genes are TRBV20-1 and TRBJ2-7, with D uncertain. The V and J ends lost 0 bases and 1 base respectively, with 13 bases between them. This CDR3 comprises 15 residues. Germline CDR1 and CDR2: DFQATT and SNEGSKA (reference sequence). CDR3 in DNA: TGCAGTGCTAGAGATAGTAAGACGTCTTCCTACGAGCAGTACTTC. This sequence encodes CSARDSKTSSYEQYF.

Here the CDR3 DNA reads TGCAGCGTTACGGGACAGGGTAGGGGGACAGATACGCAGTATTTT. Its translation: CSVTGQGRGTDTQYF. The V and J genes are TRBV29-1 and TRBJ2-3; TRBD1 aligns across 9 bases. The CDR3 has 15 residues. V lost 5 bases to trimming and J lost 3 bases; unmatched junction nucleotides: 9. Germline lookup yields CDR1 SQVTM and CDR2 ANQGSEA.

This clonotype was seen a handful of times. The CDR3 spells CASSHGTANEQFF. The CDR3 coding sequence is TGTGCCAGCAGCCATGGGACTGCCAATGAGCAGTTCTTC. The V call is TRBV11-3, the J call TRBJ2-1, with a weak D call TRBD2 (6 bases). CDR1 SGHNT and CDR2 YENEEA come from the germline V gene. This CDR3 contains 13 residues. Trimming removed 5 bases at V and 6 bases at J, with 11 bases between.

This clonotype has just a few counts. This CDR3 is CASSLGDSNTEAFF. The CDR3 region has the DNA TGCGCCAGCAGCTTGGGGGATAGCAACACTGAAGCTTTCTTT. V is TRBV5-1 and J is TRBJ1-1, with D uncertain. The germline V and J ends were trimmed by 0 bases and 2 bases, with 8 bases remaining between them. The CDR3 has 14 residues. Germline V lookup: CDR1 SGHRS, CDR2 YFSETQ.

This clonotype has a handful of counts. The DNA for the CDR3 is TGTGCCAGCGGCAGGGGCGCCCAGTGGGGCTACACCTTC. Amino acids: CASGRGAQWGYTF. The chain recombines TRBV6-5 with TRBJ1-2; possible D gene TRBD1, 6 bases. Germline assignment: CDR1 MNHEY and CDR2 SVGAGI. V was pared by 8 bases and J by 8 bases, with 18 bases between. This CDR3 contains 13 residues.

The table lists this clonotype with a count of one. The rearrangement uses TRBV18 and TRBJ2-7, with D possibly called TRBD1 or TRBD2 (5 bases each). V shed 3 bases and J shed 3 bases, with 12 bases lying between them. There are 14 residues in the CDR3. The germline V gene has CDR1 KGHSH and CDR2 LQKENI. The CDR3 DNA reads TGTGCCAGCTCACCCGGGACCATGGGCTACGAGCAGTACTTC. This encodes CASSPGTMGYEQYF.

The J gene is TRBJ1-2, the V gene TRBV6-4; maybe TRBD1 (5 bases). The length of the CDR3 is 13 residues. The V gene lost 5 bases and the J gene lost 3 bases, with 10 bases spanning the gap. Germline lookup yields CDR1 MRHNA and CDR2 SNTAGT. The CDR3 here is CASSPGGHYGYTF. The DNA for the CDR3 is TGTGCCAGCAGTCCCGGGGGACACTATGGCTACACCTTC.